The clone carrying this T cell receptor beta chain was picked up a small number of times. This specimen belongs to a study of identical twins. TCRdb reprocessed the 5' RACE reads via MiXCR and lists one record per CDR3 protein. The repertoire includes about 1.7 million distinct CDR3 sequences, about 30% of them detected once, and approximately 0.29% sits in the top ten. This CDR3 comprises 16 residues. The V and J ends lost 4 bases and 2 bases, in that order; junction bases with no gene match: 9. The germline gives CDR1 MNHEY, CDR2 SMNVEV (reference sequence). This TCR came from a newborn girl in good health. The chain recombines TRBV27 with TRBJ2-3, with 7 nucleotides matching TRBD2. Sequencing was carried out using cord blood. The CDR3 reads CASSSPWGGTTDTQYF. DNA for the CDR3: TGTGCCAGCAGTTCTCCTTGGGGGGGTACCACAGATACGCAGTATTTT.